This TCR beta chain was identified in a study of cytomegalovirus exposure and HLA in healthy donors. V lost 5 bases and J lost 2; bases outside the gene matches: 4. The germline V gene has CDR1 PRHDT and CDR2 FYEKMQ (reference sequence). The CDR3 extends over 14 amino acids. The PCR made use of 60 Vbeta and 13 Jbeta primers. Using immunoSEQ multiplex PCR, the repertoire was profiled, and TCRdb retains in-frame clones only, with some absent. The sample comprises fewer than 200,000 clones, roughly 10% of which are singletons, and 1% to 1.5% rests with the top ten. The chain joins TRBV13 to TRBJ2-7, with 9 bases that match TRBD1. Source material: PBMCs. The receptor was isolated from a woman in her twenties or thirties in good health and CMV-seropositive. Here the CDR3 reads CASSTWDRAYEQYF. DNA of the CDR3: TGTGCCAGCAGCACGTGGGACAGGGCCTACGAGCAGTACTTC.